This entry lists 3 T cell receptor beta chains sequenced from one sample in a study of shared clonotypes between healthy human individuals. TCRdb's copy holds only in-frame clones and misses some; the assay was immunoSEQ multiplex PCR. The top ten hold 0.06% of the sample, which has around 550,000 clones, about 95% seen once. The sample comprised naive CD4+ T cells sorted from blood. Subset specified: CD45RA+ positively selected. All receptors derive from a woman in her 30s in good health.

The chain combines TRBV6-6 with TRBJ2-1, with 12 bases that match TRBD2. The CDR3 runs to 16 residues. J was trimmed by 10 bases and V by 3 bases; bases with no gene match: 10. The germline CDR1 and CDR2 sequences are MNHNY and SVGAGI (reference sequence). CDR3 amino acids: CASSYSGTSGPREQFF. CDR3 nucleotide sequence: TGTGCCAGCAGTTATTCCGGGACTAGCGGGCCTCGGGAGCAGTTCTTC.

The CDR3 here is CASDKKGGTGYNTGELFF. In DNA, the CDR3 is TGTGCCAGCGACAAAAAAGGGGGGACAGGGTACAACACCGGGGAGCTGTTTTTT. The genes are TRBV2 and TRBJ2-2; 9 bases are shared with TRBD1. The CDR3 has 18 amino acids. Trimming took 8 bases from V and 2 from J; bases not matched to a gene: 15. The germline CDR1 and CDR2 sequences are SNHLY and FYNNEI.

The chain has TRBV29-1 and TRBJ1-1; D perhaps matches TRBD1 (6 bases). From germline, CDR1 is SQVTM and CDR2 ANQGSEA. The CDR3 sequence is 13 residues long. The V end lost 3 bases, the J end lost 0 bases, and 8 bases lay between the germline ends. DNA for the CDR3: TGCAGCGTTGAGGACAGAGTGAACACTGAAGCTTTCTTT. This codes for CSVEDRVNTEAFF.